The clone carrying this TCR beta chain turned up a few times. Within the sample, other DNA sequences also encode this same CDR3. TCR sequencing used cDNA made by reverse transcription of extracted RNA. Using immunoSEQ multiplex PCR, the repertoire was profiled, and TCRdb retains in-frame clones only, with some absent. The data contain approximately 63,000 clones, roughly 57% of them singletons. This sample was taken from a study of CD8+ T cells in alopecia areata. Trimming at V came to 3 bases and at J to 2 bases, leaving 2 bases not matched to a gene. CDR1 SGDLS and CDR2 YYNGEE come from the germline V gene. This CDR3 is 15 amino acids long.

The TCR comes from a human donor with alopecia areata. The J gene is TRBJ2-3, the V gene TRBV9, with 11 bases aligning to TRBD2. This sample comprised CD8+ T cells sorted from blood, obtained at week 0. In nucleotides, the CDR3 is TGTGCCAGCAGCGCGGGACTAGCGGACACAGATACGCAGTATTTT. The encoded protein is CASSAGLADTDTQYF. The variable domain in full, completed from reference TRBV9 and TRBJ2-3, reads DSGVTQTPKHLITATGQRVTLRCSPRSGDLSVYWYQQSLDQGLQFLIQYYNGEERAKGNILERFSAQQFPDLHSELNLSSLELGDSALYFCASSAGLADTDTQYFGPGTRLTVL.